The 4 T cell receptor beta chains in this list originate from one sample, sequenced in a study of blood T cell repertoires in COVID-19. Libraries were prepared by immunoSEQ multiplex PCR; TCRdb keeps only in-frame clonotypes and omits some of them. The sample has roughly 85,000 clones, 70% to 90% seen once; the top ten hold roughly 30%. Sequencing input: peripheral blood. The receptors here all came from a middle-aged man with active or convalescent COVID-19.

The rearrangement uses TRBV9 and TRBJ1-4; 8 positions match TRBD1. The V segment lost 0 bases and the J segment 3 bases; nucleotides outside the gene matches: 1. Looked up from germline, CDR1 is SGDLS and CDR2 is YYNGEE. The CDR3 has 15 amino acids. CDR3 bases: TGTGCCAGCAGCGTAGCGACAGGGGCTAATGAAAAACTGTTTTTT. As protein: CASSVATGANEKLFF. The whole variable domain, filled in from reference TRBV9 and TRBJ1-4, reads DSGVTQTPKHLITATGQRVTLRCSPRSGDLSVYWYQQSLDQGLQFLIQYYNGEERAKGNILERFSAQQFPDLHSELNLSSLELGDSALYFCASSVATGANEKLFFGSGTQLSVL.

The rearrangement uses TRBV6-2 or TRBV6-3 and TRBJ2-1, with D perhaps TRBD2 (6 bases). The CDR3 extends over 14 amino acids. Germline V CDR1 and CDR2: MNHEY, SVGEGT. The V and J ends lost 2 bases and 9 bases respectively, with 14 bases between them. DNA for the CDR3: TGTGCCAGCAGTTACAGGCGGGAACTGGGTGAGCAGTTCTTC. Protein sequence: CASSYRRELGEQFF.

This sequence joins TRBV10-1 and TRBJ2-3; D gene unclear. This CDR3 is built from 12 residues. V was clipped by 0 bases and J by 5 bases, with 3 bases between them. Looked up from germline, CDR1 is WNHNN and CDR2 is SYGVQD (reference sequence). The CDR3 DNA reads as TGCGCCAGCAGTGAGTCCGGAGATACGCAGTATTTT. Encoded protein: CASSESGDTQYF.

J is TRBJ1-5 and V is TRBV28; 9 bases are shared with TRBD1. V was clipped by 5 bases and J by 0 bases; unmatched bases: 8. Germline values: CDR1 MDHEN, CDR2 SYDVKM. The CDR3 runs to 17 residues. The CDR3 protein is CASSNTGGEYSNQPQHF. Here the CDR3 DNA reads TGTGCCAGCAGTAATACAGGGGGCGAATATAGCAATCAGCCCCAGCATTTT. Based on the CDR3 plus reference TRBV28 and TRBJ1-5, the full variable domain is DVKVTQSSRYLVKRTGEKVFLECVQDMDHENMFWYRQDPGLGLRLIYFSYDVKMKEKGDIPEGYSVSREKKERFSLILESASTNQTSMYLCASSNTGGEYSNQPQHFGDGTRLSIL.